This record concerns one TCR beta chain sequence. Its antigen is currently unknown. These data are taken from a study of CD8+CD57+ T cells in acquired aplastic anemia. Study overall: The mean DNA yield obtained from sorted CD4+ and CD8+ cells came to 3.2 ug.

Study-wide results and caveats: With respect to CD8+ Simpson's diversity, patients and controls did not differ significantly. Sharing between patients and controls was observed for twenty-nine CD8+ CDR3 sequences.

Profiles of TCR beta VDJ and CDR3 were generated from a genomic DNA template. TCRdb re-called the reads through MiXCR, storing one row per CDR3 protein. This table has about 190,000 distinct CDR3 sequences, around three fifths appearing once. J gave up 3 bases and V 3 bases, and 5 bases lay outside the gene matches. There are 15 residues in the CDR3. The germline CDR1 and CDR2 sequences are MGHRA and YSYEKL. The TCR was taken from a human donor with severe aplastic anemia or a healthy control (not recorded which). Material for sequencing was sorted CD4+, CD8+, or CD8+CD57+ T cells (not recorded which) from PBMCs. The V gene is TRBV4-1, the J gene TRBJ2-7, with 10 bases identical to TRBD2. The chain's CDR3 is CASSHPAGGDYEQYF. CDR3 nucleotides: TGCGCCAGCAGCCACCCAGCGGGAGGGGACTACGAGCAGTACTTC.